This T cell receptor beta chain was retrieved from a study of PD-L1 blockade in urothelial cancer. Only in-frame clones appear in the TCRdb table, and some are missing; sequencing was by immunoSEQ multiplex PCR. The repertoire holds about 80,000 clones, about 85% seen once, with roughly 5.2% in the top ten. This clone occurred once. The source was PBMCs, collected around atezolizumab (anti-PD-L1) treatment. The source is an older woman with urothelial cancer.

This CDR3 reads CASSLTGGGGKNTEAFF. Written as DNA, the CDR3 is TGTGCCAGCAGCTTAACTGGCGGCGGGGGGAAGAACACTGAAGCTTTCTTT. The chain couples TRBV13 to TRBJ1-1; D is perhaps TRBD1 (5 bases). V dropped 2 bases and J dropped 1 base, with 17 bases sitting between them. The V gene's germline CDR1 is PRHDT and CDR2 FYEKMQ (reference sequence). The CDR3 runs to 17 residues.